Below, 8 T cell receptor beta chains from the same sample are listed, as sequenced in a study of cytomegalovirus exposure and HLA in healthy donors. The study ran its PCR with 60 Vbeta and 13 Jbeta primers. TCRdb keeps only in-frame clones here, not all; method: immunoSEQ multiplex PCR. The data contain approximately 160,000 clones, roughly 79% of them singletons. Sequenced input: PBMCs. These receptors came from a woman aged 50 to 65 in good health and CMV-seropositive.

The gene calls are TRBV5-4 and TRBJ2-1, with D possibly matching TRBD2 (5 bases). CDR3 length: 11 residues. Germline CDR1 reads SGHNT; CDR2 reads YYREEE (reference sequence). V dropped 7 bases and J dropped 9 bases, with 11 bases sitting between them. The CDR3 is CASRTEAEQFF. For the CDR3, the DNA is TGTGCCAGCCGAACGGAGGCTGAGCAGTTCTTC.

V and J are TRBV25-1 and TRBJ2-5; D not certain. V was cut by 4 bases and J by 7 bases, with 4 bases left in between. This CDR3 is 10 amino acids long. Germline V gene data show CDR1 as MGHDK and CDR2 as SYGVNS. CDR3 DNA sequence: TGTGCCAGCAGTGGGGCGACCCAGTACTTC. The encoded protein is CASSGATQYF.

The V gene is TRBV28, the J gene TRBJ1-2; D perhaps matches TRBD1 (5 bases). This CDR3 region has 13 residues. Per the germline V gene, CDR1 is MDHEN and CDR2 is SYDVKM. The V end was cut by 5 bases, the J end by 4 bases, with 11 bases between. The CDR3 protein is CASSNRLFYGYTF. DNA of the CDR3: TGTGCCAGCAGTAACAGGCTTTTCTATGGCTACACCTTC.

Only a few counts were recorded for this clone. The chain recombines TRBV2 with TRBJ2-1; the match to TRBD1 covers 10 bases. Germline V lookup: CDR1 SNHLY, CDR2 FYNNEI. V was clipped by 7 bases and J by 5 bases; unmatched bases: 5. The CDR3 consists of 14 residues. The CDR3 DNA is TGTGCCAGCAAGCGGGACAGGGGAGACAATGAGCAGTTCTTC. Its translation: CASKRDRGDNEQFF. The entire variable domain, with the rest obtained from reference TRBV2 and TRBJ2-1, is as follows: EPEVTQTPSHQVTQMGQEVILRCVPISNHLYFYWYRQILGQKVEFLVSFYNNEISEKSEIFDDQFSVERPDGSNFTLKIRSTKLEDSAMYFCASKRDRGDNEQFFGPGTRLTVL.

V gene TRBV9 combines with J gene TRBJ2-1; 11 bases fit TRBD2. V lost 4 bases to trimming and J lost 9 bases; unmatched junction nucleotides: 6. Germline CDR1 SGDLS, CDR2 YYNGEE. This CDR3 region has 14 residues. The CDR3 reads CASSPGTSGGEQFF. CDR3 in DNA: TGTGCCAGCAGCCCCGGGACTAGCGGCGGTGAGCAGTTCTTC.

The J gene is TRBJ1-1, the V gene TRBV11-2, with 10 bases aligning to TRBD1. The CDR3 consists of 19 residues. CDR1 SGHAT and CDR2 FQNNGV come from the germline V gene. V lost 2 bases and J lost 1; bases outside the gene matches: 13. CDR3 loop: CASSLFRGQGFTGNTEAFF. The CDR3, as DNA: TGTGCCAGCAGCTTATTTCGGGGACAGGGGTTTACAGGGAACACTGAAGCTTTCTTT.

The V call is TRBV7-2, the J call TRBJ1-2, with 7 bases fitting TRBD1. The CDR3 length is 14 residues. V lost 4 bases, J lost 3 bases, and 5 bases stayed unmatched. Germline lookup yields CDR1 SGHTA and CDR2 FQGNSA. The CDR3 coding sequence is TGTGCCAGCAGCTCGCGCGGGACAGACTATGGCTACACCTTC. This translates into CASSSRGTDYGYTF.

This chain connects TRBV9 to TRBJ2-7; possible D gene TRBD1, 6 bases. The V end lost 2 bases, the J end lost 3 bases, and 12 bases lay between the germline ends. Germline CDR1 is SGDLS and CDR2 is YYNGEE. The CDR3 covers 14 residues. Here the CDR3 reads CASSVSQGYYEQYF. The CDR3 region has the DNA TGTGCCAGCAGCGTCTCACAGGGTTACTACGAGCAGTACTTC.